The clone carrying this TCR beta chain was recorded only once. Its cognate antigen is unknown. The sample is drawn from a study of shared clonotypes between healthy human individuals. Points from the study as a whole: Naive CD4 clonotypes overlapped across several donors at roughly 5%.

Deep was the level used in running the assay. The assay was immunoSEQ multiplex PCR, and TCRdb's table has in-frame clones only and misses some. The profile shows roughly 2,500,000 clones, approximately 94% of them singletons. The V gene's germline CDR1 is SQVTM and CDR2 ANQGSEA. The CDR3 loop spans 16 amino acids. Unmatched junction bases numbered 17, after V lost 6 bases and J lost 8 bases. Material for sequencing was naive CD4+ T cells from PBMCs. Noted subset: CD45RA+ positively selected. V gene TRBV29-1 combines with J gene TRBJ2-1, with 9 positions matching TRBD2. The clonotype comes from a man between 18 and 35 years old in good health. Some clones in this sample may be carry-over from other donors' samples. The CDR3 bases are TGCAGCGTGACTGCCCAGGGGCGGGAGGGTACGGATGAGCAGTTCTTC. This codes for CSVTAQGREGTDEQFF.